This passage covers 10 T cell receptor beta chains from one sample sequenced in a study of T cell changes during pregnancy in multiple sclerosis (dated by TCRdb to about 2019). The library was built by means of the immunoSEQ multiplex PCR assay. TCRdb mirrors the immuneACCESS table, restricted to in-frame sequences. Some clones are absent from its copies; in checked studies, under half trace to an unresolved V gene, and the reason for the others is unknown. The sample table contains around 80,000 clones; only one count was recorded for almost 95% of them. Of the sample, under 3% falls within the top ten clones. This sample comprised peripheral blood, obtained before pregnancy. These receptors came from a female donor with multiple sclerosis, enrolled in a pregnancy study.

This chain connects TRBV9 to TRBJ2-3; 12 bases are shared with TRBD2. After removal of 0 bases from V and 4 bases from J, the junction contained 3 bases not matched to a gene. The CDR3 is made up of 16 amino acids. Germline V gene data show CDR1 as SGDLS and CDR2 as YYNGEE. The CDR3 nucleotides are TGTGCCAGCAGCGTAGAGACTAGCGGGAGATCAGATACGCAGTATTTT. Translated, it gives CASSVETSGRSDTQYF.

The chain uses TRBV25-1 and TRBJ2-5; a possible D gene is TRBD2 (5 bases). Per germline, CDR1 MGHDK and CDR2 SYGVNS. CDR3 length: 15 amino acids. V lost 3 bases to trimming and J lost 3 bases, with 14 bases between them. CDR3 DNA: TGTGCCAGCAGTGACACTAGAGGGTACGAAGAGACCCAGTACTTC. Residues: CASSDTRGYEETQYF.

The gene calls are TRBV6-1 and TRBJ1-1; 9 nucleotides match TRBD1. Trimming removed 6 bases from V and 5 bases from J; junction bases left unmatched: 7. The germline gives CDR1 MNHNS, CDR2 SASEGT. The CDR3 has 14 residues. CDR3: CASRLTGGRTEAFF. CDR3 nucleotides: TGTGCCAGCAGACTAACAGGGGGCCGAACTGAAGCTTTCTTT.

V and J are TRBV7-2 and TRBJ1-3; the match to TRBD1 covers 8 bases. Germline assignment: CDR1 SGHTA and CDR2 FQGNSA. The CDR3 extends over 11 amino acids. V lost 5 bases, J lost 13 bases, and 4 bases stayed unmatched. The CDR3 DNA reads TGTGCCAGCAGCCCTGGACAGGGTATATATTTT. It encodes CASSPGQGIYF.

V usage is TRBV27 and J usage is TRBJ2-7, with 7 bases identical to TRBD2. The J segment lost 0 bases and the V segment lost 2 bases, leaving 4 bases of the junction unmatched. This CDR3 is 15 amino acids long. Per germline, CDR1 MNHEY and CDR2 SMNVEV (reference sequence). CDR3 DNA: TGTGCCAGCAGTTTAAGTCTAGCGGTCTCCTACGAGCAGTACTTC. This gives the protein CASSLSLAVSYEQYF.

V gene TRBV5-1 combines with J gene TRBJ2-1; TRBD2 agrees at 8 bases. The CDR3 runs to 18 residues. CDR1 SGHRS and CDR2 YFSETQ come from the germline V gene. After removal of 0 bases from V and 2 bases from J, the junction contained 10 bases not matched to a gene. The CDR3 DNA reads TGCGCCAGCAGCTTGGTCCGGTTGGGACTAGACGCCTACAATGAGCAGTTCTTC. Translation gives CASSLVRLGLDAYNEQFF.

This CDR3 is CAWSKGGSYEQYF. As DNA, the CDR3 is TGTGCCTGGTCCAAAGGGGGCTCCTACGAGCAGTACTTC. The gene calls are TRBV30 and TRBJ2-7; the D gene is possibly TRBD1 (6 bases). The CDR3 has 13 amino acids. The ends were cut back, 5 bases at V and 0 bases at J, with 11 bases in the middle. CDR1 is GTSNPN and CDR2 is SVGIG in the germline V gene (reference sequence).

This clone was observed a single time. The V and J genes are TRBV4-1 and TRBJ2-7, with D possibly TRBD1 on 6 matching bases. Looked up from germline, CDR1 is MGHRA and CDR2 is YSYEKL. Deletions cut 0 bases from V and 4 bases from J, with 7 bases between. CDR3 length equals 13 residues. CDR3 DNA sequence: TGCGCCAGCAGCCAAGAAGGGGGTTACGAGCAGTACTTC. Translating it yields CASSQEGGYEQYF.

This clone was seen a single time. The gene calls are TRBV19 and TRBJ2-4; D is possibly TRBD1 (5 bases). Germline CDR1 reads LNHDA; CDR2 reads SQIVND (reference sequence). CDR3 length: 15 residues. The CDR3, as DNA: TGTGCAGCTGGCCCCCAAGGGGTGAGACAAAACATTCAGTACTTC. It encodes CAAGPQGVRQNIQYF. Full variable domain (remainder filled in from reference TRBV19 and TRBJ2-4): DGGITQSPKYLFRKEGQNVTLSCEQNLNHDAMYWYRQDPGQGLRLIYYSQIVNDFQKGDIAEGYSVSREKKESFPLTVTSAQKNPTAFYLCAAGPQGVRQNIQYFGAGTRLSVL.

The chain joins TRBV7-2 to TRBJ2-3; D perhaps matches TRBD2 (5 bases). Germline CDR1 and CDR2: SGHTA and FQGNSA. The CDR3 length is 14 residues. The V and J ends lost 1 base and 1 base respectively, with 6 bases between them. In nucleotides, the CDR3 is TGTGCCAGCAGCTTAGGCGGGCGCACAGATACGCAGTATTTT. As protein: CASSLGGRTDTQYF. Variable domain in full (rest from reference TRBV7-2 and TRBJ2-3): GAGVSQSPSNKVTEKGKDVELRCDPISGHTALYWYRQSLGQGLEFLIYFQGNSAPDKSGLPSDRFSAERTGGSVSTLTIQRTQQEDSAVYLCASSLGGRTDTQYFGPGTRLTVL.